The rows below give T cell receptor beta chains drawn from one sample of a study. TCRdb itself ran the RT-PCR reads through MiXCR, one entry per CDR3 protein. The sample has almost 700,000 distinct CDR3 sequences, 14% seen once. Material for sequencing was memory CD4+ T cells from blood. Every receptor here comes from a female donor in good health, serving as a healthy control. CDR3s include the opening cysteine and the closing phenylalanine or tryptophan. A D gene is named only where the DNA matches it firmly. Only some rows state a clone size, as once, few, many or a class for expanded clones.

>TRBD1|TRBV5-1|-|TRBJ1-1
TGCGCCAGCAGCCCCATGGGACAGGCTGAAGCTTTCTTT
CASSPMGQAEAFF
>-|TRBV12-3/TRBV12-4|-|TRBJ2-7
TGTGCCAGCAGTCCGGCGGTCCGGTGGGGATACGAGCAGTACTTC
CASSPAVRWGYEQYF
>TRBD2|TRBV28|-|TRBJ2-2
TGTGCCAGCAGTACTAGCGGGGGTGAAACCGGGGAGCTGTTTTTT
CASSTSGGETGELFF
>TRBD1|TRBV4-3|-|TRBJ1-1
TGCGCCAGCAGCCAGGGACAGGGCCCCCGGGCAGCTTTCTTT
CASSQGQGPRAAFF
>-|TRBV7-9|-|TRBJ2-1
TGTGCCAGCAGCCGTCGCGGGGCTTCCTACAATGAGCAGTTCTTC
CASSRRGASYNEQFF
>-|TRBV27|-|TRBJ1-6
TGTGCCAGCAGTCGTCGGGTCGGTGACAATTCACCCCTCCACTTT
CASSRRVGDNSPLHF
>-|TRBV12-3/TRBV12-4|few|TRBJ2-2
TGTGCCAGCAGAATACAGGGTATCAACACCGGGGAGCTGTTTTTT
CASRIQGINTGELFF
>-|TRBV24-1|-|TRBJ2-5
TGTGCCACCACTGATGGGTACCAAGAGACCCAGTACTTC
CATTDGYQETQYF
>-|TRBV5-1|many|TRBJ2-3
TGCGCCAGCAGCTTGGTCCAGGCAGCAACAGATACGCAGTATTTT
CASSLVQAATDTQYF
>-|TRBV5-1|few|TRBJ1-1
TGCGCCAGCAGCTTGGTTTCGGTTTCGGGCACTGAAGCTTTCTTT
CASSLVSVSGTEAFF
>TRBD2|TRBV29-1|-|TRBJ2-3
TGCAGCGTCAAGGTCCTAGCGGGAGGCGCGGATACGCAGTATTTT
CSVKVLAGGADTQYF
>-|TRBV27|few|TRBJ2-1
TGTGCCAGCAGTTTATCCCCAGGTGTTCAGTTCTTC
CASSLSPGVQFF
>TRBD1|TRBV24-1|-|TRBJ2-5
TGTGCCACACAGGGGGCCACCGGTGAGACCCAGTACTTC
CATQGATGETQYF
>TRBD2|TRBV11-2|many|TRBJ2-3
TGTGCCAGCAGCTTAATGGGAGGGCCCGCAGATACGCAGTATTTT
CASSLMGGPADTQYF
>-|TRBV7-2|-|TRBJ1-6
TGTGCCAGCAGCTTAAATCAGGCGAATAATTCACCCCTCCACTTT
CASSLNQANNSPLHF
>-|TRBV7-9|-|TRBJ1-6
TGTGCCAGCAGGTCGACAGGAAATTCACCCCTCCACTTT
CASRSTGNSPLHF
>-|TRBV4-3|-|TRBJ2-3
TGCGCCAGCAGCCAAGCCCATTATCAACGGGGAGATACGCAGTATTTT
CASSQAHYQRGDTQYF
>-|TRBV7-3|-|TRBJ2-7
TGTGCCAGCAGCGGCGGGATCTTAAGCTCCTACGAGCAGTACTTC
CASSGGILSSYEQYF
>TRBD2|TRBV11-2|-|TRBJ2-7
TGTGCCAGCAGCTCCTCCGGGACTAGCCCCGAGCAGTACTTC
CASSSSGTSPEQYF
>-|TRBV5-1|many|TRBJ2-3
TGCGCCAGCAGCCCCTACGGGGGATGGGCAGATACGCAGTATTTT
CASSPYGGWADTQYF
>TRBD2|TRBV10-3|many|TRBJ2-1
TGTGCCATCAGTGACGGCGGGGGGTCGTCCAATGAGCAGTTCTTC
CAISDGGGSSNEQFF
>-|TRBV12-3/TRBV12-4|-|TRBJ1-1
TGTGCCAGCAGTTTAGTCATCAACACTGAAGCTTTCTTT
CASSLVINTEAFF
>-|TRBV24-1|many|TRBJ2-4
TGTGCCACCAGCCCGAACGCCGGTTCGAACATTCAGTACTTC
CATSPNAGSNIQYF
>TRBD1|TRBV6-5|few|TRBJ1-1
TGTGCCAGCTTAGGACAGGGAGAAAACACTGAAGCTTTCTTT
CASLGQGENTEAFF
>TRBD2|TRBV25-1|few|TRBJ2-7
TGTGCCAGCAGCGGGAGGGGGCTGACTAGCGGCAGAAACGAGCAGTACTTC
CASSGRGLTSGRNEQYF
>-|TRBV5-1|many|TRBJ2-1
TGCGCCAGCAGCGGGGGACTCACCGCCGGGTACAATGAGCAGTTCTTC
CASSGGLTAGYNEQFF
>-|TRBV20-1|few|TRBJ2-7
TGCAGTGCTTCGGGCCAAACACAAAGCGGCGAGCAGTACTTC
CSASGQTQSGEQYF
>-|TRBV20-1|-|TRBJ1-3
TGCAGTGCACGGGGGGGTACGGGAGGAAACACCATATATTTT
CSARGGTGGNTIYF
>TRBD1|TRBV20-1|-|TRBJ1-1
TGCAGTGCCCCCGGGCAGGGGGCTTCGAACACTGAAGCTTTCTTT
CSAPGQGASNTEAFF
>-|TRBV20-1|few|TRBJ1-5
TGCAGTGCTCATTATAGCAATCAGCCCCAGCATTTT
CSAHYSNQPQHF
>-|TRBV7-3|many|TRBJ2-2
TGTGCCAGCAGCCCTAACGGGGGGCTGAGCACCGGGGAGCTGTTTTTT
CASSPNGGLSTGELFF
>-|TRBV28|few|TRBJ1-2
TGTGCCAGCAGTCCCCCGCTGAGGGGCCGGTATGGCTACACCTTC
CASSPPLRGRYGYTF
>TRBD2|TRBV5-6|many|TRBJ2-1
TGTGCCAGCAGCTTTGAGCGGGAGAGCTATGAGCAGTTCTTC
CASSFERESYEQFF
>TRBD2|TRBV20-1|few|TRBJ2-7
TGCAGTGCTAGAGGCATTAGCGGGGGGTGGCAGTACTTC
CSARGISGGWQYF
>TRBD1|TRBV28|-|TRBJ1-2
TGTGCCAGCAGGTTGGGACAGGCCTTCTACACCTTC
CASRLGQAFYTF
>TRBD2|TRBV5-4|-|TRBJ2-5
TGTGCCAGCAGCCCTCAGGGTAGCGGGATAGAGACCCAGTACTTC
CASSPQGSGIETQYF
>TRBD2|TRBV20-1|-|TRBJ2-1
TGCAGTGCTCCCAGACTAGCGGGAGATCATGAGCAGTTCTTC
CSAPRLAGDHEQFF
>TRBD1|TRBV20-1|many|TRBJ1-2
TGCAGTGCTAGTACACGGGACAGGGCCCTGGTCCAGGCAGGCTACACCTTC
CSASTRDRALVQAGYTF
>-|TRBV27|few|TRBJ2-2
TGTGCCAGCAGTAGCGCAGGGAGTATCACGGGGGAGCTGTTTTTT
CASSSAGSITGELFF
>TRBD1|TRBV7-6|-|TRBJ2-5
TGTGCCAGCAGCCCCTCAGGGGGCCGAGAGACCCAGTACTTC
CASSPSGGRETQYF
>TRBD2|TRBV20-1|few|TRBJ2-3
TGCAGTGCTAGAGGGGCTCTAGCGGGAGGGCCTGGGCGCACAGATACGCAGTATTTT
CSARGALAGGPGRTDTQYF
>-|TRBV7-2|-|TRBJ2-1
TGTGCCAGCAGCTTTCAGCCCGGATTCCGTTCCGAGCAGTTCTTC
CASSFQPGFRSEQFF
>TRBD1|TRBV12-3/TRBV12-4|-|TRBJ2-5
TGTGCCAGCAGTTTAGGCTTGAGTCAGGGGGCAGGGACCCAGTACTTC
CASSLGLSQGAGTQYF
>-|TRBV27|-|TRBJ2-2
TGTGCCAGCAGTTCGAAGGGCAGCCCTCGGCAAGGGGAGCTGTTCTTT
CASSSKGSPRQGELFF
>-|TRBV3-1|-|TRBJ1-5
TGTGCCAGCAGCCAAGATTCGGGGGCTAGCAATCAGCCCCAGCATTTT
CASSQDSGASNQPQHF
>TRBD1|TRBV6-2/TRBV6-3|-|TRBJ2-5
TGTGCCAGCATGCCGGGACAGGGCGAGACCCAGTACTTC
CASMPGQGETQYF
>TRBD1|TRBV6-1|many|TRBJ2-7
TGTGCCAGCAACCGGGACAGGGACTACGAGCAGTACTTC
CASNRDRDYEQYF
>-|TRBV5-1|few|TRBJ1-1
TGCGCCAGCAGCGTCAAATCAGACACTGAAGCTTTCTTT
CASSVKSDTEAFF
>-|TRBV7-8|few|TRBJ1-1
TGTGCCAGCAGCTTAGGAGTCAGCAAGGACACTGAAGCTTTCTTT
CASSLGVSKDTEAFF
>-|TRBV12-3/TRBV12-4|few|TRBJ1-1
TGTGCCAGCAGGGGAGGTTTCGGGGGGGTGAACACTGAAGCTTTCTTT
CASRGGFGGVNTEAFF
>TRBD2|TRBV7-7|-|TRBJ2-1
TGTGCTAGCAGCTTAGAACTAGCGGGAGGTGTGGGCAATGAGCAGTTCTTC
CASSLELAGGVGNEQFF
>-|TRBV20-1|many|TRBJ2-3
TGCAGTGCTAGAGATCCTACGCTAGATACGCAGTATTTT
CSARDPTLDTQYF
>TRBD2|TRBV20-1|many|TRBJ2-7
TGCAGTGTTACTAGCGGGAGTATCTACGAGCAGTACTTC
CSVTSGSIYEQYF
>-|TRBV5-1|-|TRBJ2-5
TGCGCCAGCAGCAGCGGACTAAGTCAAGAGACCCAGTACTTC
CASSSGLSQETQYF
>-|TRBV20-1|-|TRBJ1-4
TGCAGTGCTAGACCTATGCGGGTGGGGAAACTGTTTTTT
CSARPMRVGKLFF
>-|TRBV6-1|-|TRBJ1-4
TGTGCCAGCAGTTATGTCGCTCTTGAGGGAAAGGGTGAAAAACTGTTTTTT
CASSYVALEGKGEKLFF